This T cell receptor (beta chain) was sequenced in a study of T cells after yellow fever vaccination. V was trimmed by 3 bases and J by 4 bases, leaving 12 bases between them. Germline CDR1 reads SGHTA; CDR2 reads FQGTGA. The CDR3 spans 15 residues. TCRdb redid the calling of the 5' RACE reads with MiXCR, one entry per CDR3 protein. Among around 350,000 distinct CDR3 sequences listed, 11% were seen once. The origin of this receptor is a man between 18 and 35 years old who received the YFV17D yellow fever vaccine. Source: PBMCs, taken on the day of the first yellow fever vaccination. The chain employs TRBV7-3 and TRBJ2-2; D gene ambiguous. The CDR3 DNA reads TGTGCCAGCAGCTTGGGCACTCTTAGCACCGGGGAGCTGTTTTTT. Translated, it gives CASSLGTLSTGELFF.